The T cell receptor (beta chain) described here comes from a study of blood T cell repertoires in COVID-19. Overall study: From the United States, Italy and Spain came samples of acute and convalescent COVID-19. PBMCs, B-cell-depleted T cells, or T cells were the source of the cDNA or gDNA that made up the material.

CDR1 and CDR2 (germline): MDHEN, SYDVKM. The V and J ends lost 1 base and 5 bases respectively, with 23 bases between them. There are 19 residues in the CDR3. Authors' data handling: The assay estimated nucleated cells by amplifying reference gene primers. Measured with immunoSEQ multiplex PCR; TCRdb has only the in-frame clones, and not every one. The DNA was the basis for D and trimming; V, J and clone size are from that table. The sample records tens of thousands of clones, about 88% being singletons. This receptor was identified in a human donor in a cohort sampled during active COVID-19. The donor label of this sample is uncertain. Sequencing was carried out using peripheral blood. The rearrangement uses TRBV28 and TRBJ1-4; the D gene is possibly TRBD1 (6 bases). CDR3 bases: TGTGCCAGCAGTTTATTAATTTCGCCACTAACAGGGATAAATGAAAAACTGTTTTTT. This translates into CASSLLISPLTGINEKLFF.